This T cell receptor (beta chain) was sequenced during a study of neurological immune-mediated disorders. The CDR3 is 16 amino acids. With 10 bases removed from V and 1 base from J, the gap between germline ends came to 17 bases. Germline values: CDR1 MNHEY, CDR2 SMNVEV (reference sequence). Each TCR transcript was tagged with a 10-nucleotide random UMI during 5'RACE. TCRdb reprocessed the 5' RACE reads with MiXCR, giving one entry per CDR3 protein. This sample has under 130,000 distinct CDR3 sequences; less than 14% occur once, and the top ten carry 3.1%. Time point specified: longitudinal time-point 3. This clonotype was recorded many times.

The chain recombines TRBV27 with TRBJ1-6; D may be TRBD1 (6 bases). This receptor was obtained from a female donor with HTLV-1-associated myelopathy (HAM/TSP). The source material was PBMCs. CDR3 DNA: TGTGCCACCGCCATCAGGGGATTTTCCTATAATTCACCCCTCCACTTT. It translates to CATAIRGFSYNSPLHF.